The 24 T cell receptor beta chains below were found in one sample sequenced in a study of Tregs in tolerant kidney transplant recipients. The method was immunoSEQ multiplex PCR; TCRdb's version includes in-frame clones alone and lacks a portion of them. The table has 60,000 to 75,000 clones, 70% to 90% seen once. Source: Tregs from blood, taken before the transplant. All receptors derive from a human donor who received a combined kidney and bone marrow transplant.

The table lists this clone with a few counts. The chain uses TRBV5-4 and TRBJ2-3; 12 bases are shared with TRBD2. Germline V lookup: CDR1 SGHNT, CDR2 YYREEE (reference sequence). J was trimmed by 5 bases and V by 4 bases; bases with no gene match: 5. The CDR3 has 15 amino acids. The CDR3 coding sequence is TGTGCCAGCAGCCCCCGGACTAGCGGGGTAGATACGCAGTATTTT. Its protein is CASSPRTSGVDTQYF.

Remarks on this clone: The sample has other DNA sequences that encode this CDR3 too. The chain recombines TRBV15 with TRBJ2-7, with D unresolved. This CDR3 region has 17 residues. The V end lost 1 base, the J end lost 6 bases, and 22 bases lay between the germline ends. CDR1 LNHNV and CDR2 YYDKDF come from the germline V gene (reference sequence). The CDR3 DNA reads TGTGCCACCAGCAGAGCCCTGGGCGGAGAAGTTTTACGCGAGCAGTACTTC. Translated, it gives CATSRALGGEVLREQYF.

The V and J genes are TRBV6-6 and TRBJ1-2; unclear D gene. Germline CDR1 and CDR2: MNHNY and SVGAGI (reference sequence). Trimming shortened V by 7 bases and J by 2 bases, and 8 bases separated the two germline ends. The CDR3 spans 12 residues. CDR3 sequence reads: CASTGTNYGYTF. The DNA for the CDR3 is TGTGCCAGCACCGGAACCAACTATGGCTACACCTTC.

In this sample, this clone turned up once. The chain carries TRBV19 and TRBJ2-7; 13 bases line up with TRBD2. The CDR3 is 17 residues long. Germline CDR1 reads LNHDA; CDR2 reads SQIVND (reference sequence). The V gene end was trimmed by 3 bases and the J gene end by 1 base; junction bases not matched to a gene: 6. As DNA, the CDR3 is TGTGCCAGTAGTATCGCCCCGGGACTAGCGGGGTCCTACGAGCAGTACTTC. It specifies CASSIAPGLAGSYEQYF.

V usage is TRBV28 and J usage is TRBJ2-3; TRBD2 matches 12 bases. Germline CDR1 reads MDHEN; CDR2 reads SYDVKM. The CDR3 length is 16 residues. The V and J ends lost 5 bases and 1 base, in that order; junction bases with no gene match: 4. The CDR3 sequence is CASSPSSGRGTDTQYF. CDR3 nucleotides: TGTGCCAGCAGTCCCTCTAGCGGGAGGGGCACAGATACGCAGTATTTT.

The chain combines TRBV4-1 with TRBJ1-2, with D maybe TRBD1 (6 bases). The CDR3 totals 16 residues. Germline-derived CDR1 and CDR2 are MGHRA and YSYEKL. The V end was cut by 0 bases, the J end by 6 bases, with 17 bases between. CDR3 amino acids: CASSQDIGTTTDGYTF. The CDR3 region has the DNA TGCGCCAGCAGCCAAGATATCGGGACAACTACGGATGGCTACACCTTC.

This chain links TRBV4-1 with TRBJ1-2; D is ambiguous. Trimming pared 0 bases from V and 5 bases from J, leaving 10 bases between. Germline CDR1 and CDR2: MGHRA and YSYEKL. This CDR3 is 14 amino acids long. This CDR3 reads CASSQDGPSYGYTF. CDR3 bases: TGCGCCAGCAGCCAAGACGGACCTTCTTATGGCTACACCTTC.

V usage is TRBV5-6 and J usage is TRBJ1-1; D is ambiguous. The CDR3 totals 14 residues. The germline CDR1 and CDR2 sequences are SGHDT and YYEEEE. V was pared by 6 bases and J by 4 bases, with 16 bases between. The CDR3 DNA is TGTGCCAGCAACGGTAAAGCGCGGGGCACTGAAGCTTTCTTT. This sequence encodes CASNGKARGTEAFF.

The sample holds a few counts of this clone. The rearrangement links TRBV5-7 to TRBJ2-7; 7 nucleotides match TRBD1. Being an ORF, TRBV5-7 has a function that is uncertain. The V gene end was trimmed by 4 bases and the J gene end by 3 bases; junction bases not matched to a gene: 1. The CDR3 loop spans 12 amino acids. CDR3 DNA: TGTGCCAGCAGCCGGGACAGCTACGAGCAGTACTTC. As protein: CASSRDSYEQYF.

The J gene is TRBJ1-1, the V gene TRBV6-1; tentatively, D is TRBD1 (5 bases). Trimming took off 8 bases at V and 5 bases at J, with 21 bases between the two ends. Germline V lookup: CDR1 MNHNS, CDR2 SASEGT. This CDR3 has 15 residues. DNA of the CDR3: TGTGCCAGCTCCCCCACCAGGGTGTCCGCGACTGAAGCTTTCTTT. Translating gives CASSPTRVSATEAFF.

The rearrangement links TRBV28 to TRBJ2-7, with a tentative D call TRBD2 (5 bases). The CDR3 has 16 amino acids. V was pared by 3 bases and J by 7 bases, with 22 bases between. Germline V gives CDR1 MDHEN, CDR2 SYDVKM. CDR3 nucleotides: TGTGCCAGCAGTTTGGTGGGGAGAGTAGAGGTTCGGGAGCAGTACTTC. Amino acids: CASSLVGRVEVREQYF.

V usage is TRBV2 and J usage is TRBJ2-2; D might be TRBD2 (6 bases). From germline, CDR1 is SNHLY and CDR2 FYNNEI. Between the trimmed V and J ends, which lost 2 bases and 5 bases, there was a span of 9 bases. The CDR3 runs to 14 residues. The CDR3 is CASSESRGTGELFF. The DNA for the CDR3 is TGTGCCAGCAGTGAATCACGGGGGACCGGGGAGCTGTTTTTT.

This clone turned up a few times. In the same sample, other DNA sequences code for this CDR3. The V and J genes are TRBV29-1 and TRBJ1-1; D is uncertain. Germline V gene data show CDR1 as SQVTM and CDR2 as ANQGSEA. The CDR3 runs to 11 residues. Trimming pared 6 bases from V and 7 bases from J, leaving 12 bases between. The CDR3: CSVARGSEAFF. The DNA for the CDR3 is TGCAGCGTGGCGAGAGGGAGTGAAGCTTTCTTT.

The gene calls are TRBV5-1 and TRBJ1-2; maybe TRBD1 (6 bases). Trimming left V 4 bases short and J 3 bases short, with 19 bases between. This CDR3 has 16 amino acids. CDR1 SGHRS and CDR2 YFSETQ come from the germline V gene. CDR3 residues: CASSGNLQGRDYGYTF. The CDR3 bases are TGCGCCAGCAGCGGCAACCTTCAGGGGCGGGACTATGGCTACACCTTC.

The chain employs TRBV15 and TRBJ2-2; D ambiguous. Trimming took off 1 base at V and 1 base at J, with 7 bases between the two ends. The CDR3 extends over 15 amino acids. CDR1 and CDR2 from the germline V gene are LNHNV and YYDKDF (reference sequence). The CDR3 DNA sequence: TGTGCCACCAGCAGAGTTGGCAGGAACACCGGGGAGCTGTTTTTT. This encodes CATSRVGRNTGELFF.

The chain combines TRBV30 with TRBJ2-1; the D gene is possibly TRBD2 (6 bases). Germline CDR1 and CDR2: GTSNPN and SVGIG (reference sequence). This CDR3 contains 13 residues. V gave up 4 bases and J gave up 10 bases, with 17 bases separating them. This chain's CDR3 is CAWTRDSPGEQFF. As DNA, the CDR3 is TGTGCCTGGACCCGGGACTCTCCTGGGGAGCAGTTCTTC. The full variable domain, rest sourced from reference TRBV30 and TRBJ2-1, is SQTIHQWPATLVQPVGSPLSLECTVEGTSNPNLYWYRQAAGRGLQLLFYSVGIGQISSEVPQNLSASRPQDRQFILSSKKLLLSDSGFYLCAWTRDSPGEQFFGPGTRLTVL.

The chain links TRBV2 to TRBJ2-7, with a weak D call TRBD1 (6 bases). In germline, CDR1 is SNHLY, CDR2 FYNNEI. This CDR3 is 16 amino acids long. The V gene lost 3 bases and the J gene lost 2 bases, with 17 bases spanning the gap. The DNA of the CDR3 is TGTGCCAGCAGTGAGGGGGCAGCACTGGGGACCTACGAGCAGTACTTC. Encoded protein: CASSEGAALGTYEQYF.

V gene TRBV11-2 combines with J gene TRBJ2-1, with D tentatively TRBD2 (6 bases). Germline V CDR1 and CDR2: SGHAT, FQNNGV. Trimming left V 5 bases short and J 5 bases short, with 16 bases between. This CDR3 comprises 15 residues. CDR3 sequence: CASSRPLAFDNEQFF. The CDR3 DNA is TGTGCCAGCAGCCGCCCCCTAGCGTTCGACAATGAGCAGTTCTTC.

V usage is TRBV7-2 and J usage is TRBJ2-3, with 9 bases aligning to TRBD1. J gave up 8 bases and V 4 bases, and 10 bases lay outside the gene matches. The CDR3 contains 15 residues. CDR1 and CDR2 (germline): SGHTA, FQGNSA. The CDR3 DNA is TGTGCCAGCAGCTCCGGACAGGGGCCCATTCGTACGCAGTATTTT. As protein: CASSSGQGPIRTQYF.

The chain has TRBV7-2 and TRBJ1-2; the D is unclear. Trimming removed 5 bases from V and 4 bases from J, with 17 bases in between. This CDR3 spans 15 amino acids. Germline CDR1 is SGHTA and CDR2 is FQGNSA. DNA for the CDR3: TGTGCCAGCAGCCCGATGACAACGACGTTCTATGGCTACACCTTC. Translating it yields CASSPMTTTFYGYTF. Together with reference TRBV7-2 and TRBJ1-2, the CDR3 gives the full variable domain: GAGVSQSPSNKVTEKGKDVELRCDPISGHTALYWYRQSLGQGLEFLIYFQGNSAPDKSGLPSDRFSAERTGGSVSTLTIQRTQQEDSAVYLCASSPMTTTFYGYTFGSGTRLTVV.

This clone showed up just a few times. The CDR3 DNA follows: TGTGCCAGCAGCCGGGACCCTGCAACTAATGAAAAACTGTTTTTT. Translating it yields CASSRDPATNEKLFF. The V gene is TRBV6-5, the J gene TRBJ1-4; perhaps TRBD1 as D (5 bases). Germline CDR1 MNHEY, CDR2 SVGAGI. This CDR3 is 15 amino acids long. Trimming left V 6 bases short and J 0 bases short, with 11 bases between.

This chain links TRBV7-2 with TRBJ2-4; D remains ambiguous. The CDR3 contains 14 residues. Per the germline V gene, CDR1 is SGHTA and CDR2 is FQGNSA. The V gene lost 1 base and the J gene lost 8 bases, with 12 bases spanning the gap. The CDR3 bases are TGTGCCAGCAGCTTAGGGCGCGCGTGGGACATTCAGTACTTC. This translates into CASSLGRAWDIQYF.

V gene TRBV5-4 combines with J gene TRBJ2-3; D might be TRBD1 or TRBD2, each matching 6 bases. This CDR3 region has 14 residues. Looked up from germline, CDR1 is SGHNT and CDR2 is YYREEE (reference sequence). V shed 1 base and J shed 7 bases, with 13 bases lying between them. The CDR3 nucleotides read TGTGCCAGCAGCTTGAAAGGGGGGTCGAATACGCAGTATTTT. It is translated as CASSLKGGSNTQYF.

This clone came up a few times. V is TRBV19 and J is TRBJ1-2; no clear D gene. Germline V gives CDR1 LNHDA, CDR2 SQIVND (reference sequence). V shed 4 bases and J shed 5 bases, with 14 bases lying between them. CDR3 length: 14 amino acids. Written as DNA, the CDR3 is TGTGCCAGTAGTACTACAGATAGACCATATGGCTACACCTTC. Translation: CASSTTDRPYGYTF.